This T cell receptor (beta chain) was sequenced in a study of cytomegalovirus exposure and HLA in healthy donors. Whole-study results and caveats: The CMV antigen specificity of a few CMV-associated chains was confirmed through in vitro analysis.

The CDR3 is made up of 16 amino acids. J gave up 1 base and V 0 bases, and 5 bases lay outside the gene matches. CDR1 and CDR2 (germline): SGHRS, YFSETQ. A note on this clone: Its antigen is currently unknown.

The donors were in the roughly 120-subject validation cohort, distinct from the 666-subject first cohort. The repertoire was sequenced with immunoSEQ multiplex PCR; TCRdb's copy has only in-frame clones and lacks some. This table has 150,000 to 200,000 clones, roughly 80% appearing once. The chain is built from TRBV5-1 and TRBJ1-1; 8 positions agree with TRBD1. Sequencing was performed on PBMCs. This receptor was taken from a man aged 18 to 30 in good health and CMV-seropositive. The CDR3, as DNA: TGCGCCAGCAGCTTGGGGCAGGGGGCACGGAACACTGAAGCTTTCTTT. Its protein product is CASSLGQGARNTEAFF.